This is a list of T cell receptor beta chains from one sample in a study of CD8+CD57+ T cells in acquired aplastic anemia. TCRdb fed the reads into MiXCR, producing one record per CDR3 protein. The data contain just over 450,000 distinct CDR3 sequences, less than 35% of them seen just once; the ten biggest clones take up 0.82%. The sequenced material came from sorted CD4+, CD8+, or CD8+CD57+ T cells (not recorded which) from PBMCs. The receptors stem from a human donor with aplastic anemia. The CDR3 runs from the conserved cysteine through the conserved F or W. The order of the fields is clone size, V gene, J gene, D gene, CDR3 DNA, CDR3 protein. The D gene is left open where the match is weak. The size field is filled for only some rows; it gives once, few, many or a size class.

clone_size: .
v_call: TRBV28
j_call: TRBJ1-2
d_call: .
cdr3_nt: TGTGCCAGCAGTTTTAGTGATCACAGAAACTATGGCTACACCTTC
cdr3_aa: CASSFSDHRNYGYTF

clone_size: few
v_call: TRBV14
j_call: TRBJ1-3
d_call: .
cdr3_nt: TGTGCCAGCAGCACCGGGACCCGAGGGTCTGGAAACACCATATATTTT
cdr3_aa: CASSTGTRGSGNTIYF

clone_size: .
v_call: TRBV29-1
j_call: TRBJ1-2
d_call: .
cdr3_nt: TGCAGCGTAGCAGGGGCGGGGATCTATGGCTACACCTTC
cdr3_aa: CSVAGAGIYGYTF

clone_size: .
v_call: TRBV6-1
j_call: TRBJ2-7
d_call: TRBD2
cdr3_nt: TGTGCCAGCAGGCCTTTCGGAGCTAGCGGTTACGAGCAGTACTTC
cdr3_aa: CASRPFGASGYEQYF

clone_size: few
v_call: TRBV7-9
j_call: TRBJ1-1
d_call: TRBD1
cdr3_nt: TGTGCCAGCAGCTGGGGACAGGGATTGGACACTGAAGCTTTCTTT
cdr3_aa: CASSWGQGLDTEAFF

clone_size: many
v_call: TRBV10-3
j_call: TRBJ2-7
d_call: .
cdr3_nt: TGTGCCATCAGTGAGTCGAGCTTTAGACGGGATTACGAGCAGTACTTC
cdr3_aa: CAISESSFRRDYEQYF

clone_size: .
v_call: TRBV5-1
j_call: TRBJ2-7
d_call: .
cdr3_nt: TGCGTCAGCAGCTTGGAAGCGGGCGTCACCCACGAGCAGTACTTC
cdr3_aa: CVSSLEAGVTHEQYF

clone_size: few
v_call: TRBV6-5
j_call: TRBJ1-2
d_call: .
cdr3_nt: TGTGCCAGCATTTGGGGGGTTTTGGGGTCTGATGGCTACACCTTC
cdr3_aa: CASIWGVLGSDGYTF

clone_size: many
v_call: TRBV2
j_call: TRBJ2-7
d_call: TRBD1
cdr3_nt: TGTGCCAGCAGTGAAACAGGGGGCATCCCCTACGAGCAGTACTTC
cdr3_aa: CASSETGGIPYEQYF

clone_size: .
v_call: TRBV6-5
j_call: TRBJ2-1
d_call: .
cdr3_nt: TGTGCCAGCAGTTACTCCGGCGTTGAGCAGTTCTTC
cdr3_aa: CASSYSGVEQFF

clone_size: many
v_call: TRBV9
j_call: TRBJ2-5
d_call: .
cdr3_nt: TGTGCCAGCAGCTCCGTGGGTGAGACCCAGTACTTC
cdr3_aa: CASSSVGETQYF

clone_size: few
v_call: TRBV5-5
j_call: TRBJ1-5
d_call: TRBD1
cdr3_nt: TGTGCCAGCAGCCGGACAGGGGTTAGGGATCAGCCCCAGCATTTT
cdr3_aa: CASSRTGVRDQPQHF

clone_size: .
v_call: TRBV6-2/TRBV6-3
j_call: TRBJ2-7
d_call: TRBD2
cdr3_nt: TGTGCCAGCAGCGGTTCGGGACTACCCAACGAGCAGTACTTC
cdr3_aa: CASSGSGLPNEQYF

clone_size: few
v_call: TRBV5-1
j_call: TRBJ2-5
d_call: TRBD2
cdr3_nt: TGCGCCAGCAGCTTGTCCGGACTAGCGGGAGGTAGAGGTGAGACCCAGTACTTC
cdr3_aa: CASSLSGLAGGRGETQYF

clone_size: .
v_call: TRBV5-1
j_call: TRBJ2-5
d_call: .
cdr3_nt: TGCGCCAGCAGCTTAGAATTAGAGACCCAGTACTTC
cdr3_aa: CASSLELETQYF